Reported below is one T cell receptor (beta chain). Its specificity is unknown. A multiplex PCR was run with 60 Vbeta primers and 13 Jbeta primers. The data were produced by immunoSEQ multiplex PCR, yet TCRdb's version contains in-frame clones alone and is incomplete. Seen here are around 230,000 clones, more than 70% observed once, and the top ten hold about 0.45%. Healthy donors of bone marrow made up the group. Donors showed nominal health when sampled, although they likely had unrecorded immune exposures. This sample was taken from a study of cytomegalovirus exposure and HLA in healthy donors. Study-level findings and limits: Reportedly, fewer N-insertions than the approximately 700-donor mean appeared in an Asian-associated ancestry cluster in a later analysis. Within an earlier analysis, most TCR beta V segments proved productive either about 87% or about 30% of the time.

The CDR3 spans 14 residues. V gave up 4 bases and J gave up 7 bases; unmatched junction bases: 12. CDR1 is GTSNPN, CDR2 SVGIG, per germline (reference sequence). Sequenced material: PBMCs. This sequence joins TRBV30 and TRBJ1-1; TRBD1 matches at 7 bases. The TCR comes from a boy aged 10-17 years in good health and CMV-seronegative. CDR3 amino acids: CAWMPWTGEGEAFF. DNA for the CDR3: TGTGCCTGGATGCCCTGGACAGGCGAGGGTGAAGCTTTCTTT.